A single sample gave rise to the 9 T cell receptor beta chains below, sequenced in a study of cytomegalovirus exposure and HLA in healthy donors. The study ran its PCR with 60 Vbeta and 13 Jbeta primers. Produced via immunoSEQ multiplex PCR; TCRdb's table is partial and in-frame only. This table holds around 150,000 clones, roughly four fifths found once. The sequencing sample was made of PBMCs. These receptors were obtained from a man under 40 in good health and CMV-seronegative.

The V and J genes are TRBV15 and TRBJ2-1; D is unclear. Germline V gene sequence: CDR1 LNHNV, CDR2 YYDKDF (reference sequence). The CDR3 extends over 14 amino acids. V lost 4 bases to trimming and J lost 6 bases, with 13 bases between them. The CDR3 region has the DNA TGTGCCACCAGCATGATGGGCCAAGCCAATGAGCAGTTCTTC. Residues: CATSMMGQANEQFF.

This clone has only one observation. The chain recombines TRBV2 with TRBJ1-5; D remains ambiguous. Per the germline V gene, CDR1 is SNHLY and CDR2 is FYNNEI. Trimming shortened V by 4 bases and J by 0 bases, and 7 bases separated the two germline ends. The CDR3 extends over 14 amino acids. CDR3 region: CASSALSSNQPQHF. DNA of the CDR3: TGTGCCAGCAGTGCGCTCAGTAGCAATCAGCCCCAGCATTTT. The full variable domain, completed using reference TRBV2 and TRBJ1-5, is EPEVTQTPSHQVTQMGQEVILRCVPISNHLYFYWYRQILGQKVEFLVSFYNNEISEKSEIFDDQFSVERPDGSNFTLKIRSTKLEDSAMYFCASSALSSNQPQHFGDGTRLSIL.

The sample holds one count of this clone. The chain employs TRBV19 and TRBJ1-5; TRBD1 matches 8 bases. Germline V gene sequence: CDR1 LNHDA, CDR2 SQIVND (reference sequence). CDR3 length: 15 residues. Trimming cost V 3 bases and J 3 bases; bases outside gene matches: 4. The CDR3 here is CASSITGGPNQPQHF. The CDR3 DNA follows: TGTGCCAGTAGTATCACAGGGGGGCCCAATCAGCCCCAGCATTTT.

CDR3 region: CAWSVHSPTEAFF. The CDR3 coding sequence is TGTGCCTGGAGTGTACACAGCCCCACTGAAGCTTTCTTT. The chain couples TRBV30 to TRBJ1-1, with no clear D. V was pared by 0 bases and J by 4 bases, with 9 bases between. CDR1 and CDR2 (germline): GTSNPN, SVGIG (reference sequence). CDR3 length: 13 amino acids.

This clone was seen a single time. This chain links TRBV5-6 with TRBJ2-1, with a weak D call TRBD2 (6 bases). Germline V gene lookup returns CDR1 SGHDT and CDR2 YYEEEE. V was cut by 2 bases and J by 8 bases, with 20 bases left in between. The CDR3 covers 16 residues. CDR3 residues: CASSFPGLRTRDEQFF. The CDR3 DNA reads TGTGCCAGCAGCTTCCCCGGACTAAGGACCCGGGATGAGCAGTTCTTC.

The V call is TRBV5-1, the J call TRBJ2-1; TRBD1 matches 7 bases. In germline, CDR1 is SGHRS, CDR2 YFSETQ. This CDR3 has 15 amino acids. V trimming: 3 bases; J trimming: 2 bases; junction bases outside the gene matches: 5. CDR3: CASSSQTGTYNEQFF. The DNA for the CDR3 is TGCGCCAGCAGCTCTCAGACAGGGACCTACAATGAGCAGTTCTTC.

The chain is built from TRBV19 and TRBJ2-1, with 8 positions matching TRBD2. The CDR3 covers 15 residues. Per the germline V gene, CDR1 is LNHDA and CDR2 is SQIVND (reference sequence). The V gene end was trimmed by 5 bases and the J gene end by 4 bases; junction bases not matched to a gene: 7. CDR3 residues: CASSSTGGGYNEQFF. The CDR3 nucleotides read TGTGCCAGTAGTTCCACGGGAGGGGGGTACAATGAGCAGTTCTTC.

This chain uses TRBV7-6 with TRBJ2-2, with TRBD2 identical over 8 bases. Looked up from germline, CDR1 is SGHVS and CDR2 is FNYEAQ. V was pared by 4 bases and J by 4 bases, with 14 bases of the junction left unmatched. The CDR3 is 18 residues long. The CDR3 is CASSSIPPTSVGTGELFF. CDR3 nucleotide sequence: TGTGCCAGCAGCTCTATTCCCCCGACTAGCGTCGGCACCGGGGAGCTGTTTTTT.

This clone was seen a few times. V and J are TRBV6-1 and TRBJ2-3, with 8 bases matching TRBD1. In germline, CDR1 is MNHNS, CDR2 SASEGT. Trimming took 1 base from V and 2 from J; bases not matched to a gene: 2. This CDR3 comprises 15 residues. The CDR3 coding sequence is TGTGCCAGCAGTGAAGGGACAGGGCACACAGATACGCAGTATTTT. Protein product: CASSEGTGHTDTQYF.